This is a list of T cell receptor beta chains from one sample in a study of T cells in pancreatic ductal adenocarcinoma. Clones were read by immunoSEQ multiplex PCR, and TCRdb kept only the in-frame ones, dropping some. The sample consists of about 29,000 clones, around nine tenths of them appearing once. The sequencing input was PBMCs. These receptors originate from a human donor with pancreatic ductal adenocarcinoma. Both conserved end residues are part of each CDR3. The D gene is left open where the match is weak. Clone size is shown for a subset of rows, as once, few, many or a class of expanded clone.

j_call: TRBJ1-2; clone_size: .; v_call: TRBV18; d_call: .; cdr3_nt: TGTGCCAGCTCAAGGCAGGCTAACTATGGCTACACCTTC; cdr3_aa: CASSRQANYGYTF
j_call: TRBJ2-2; clone_size: .; v_call: TRBV7-9; d_call: .; cdr3_nt: TGTGCCAGCAAGGGACCGGTGGACGGGGAGCTGTTTTTT; cdr3_aa: CASKGPVDGELFF
j_call: TRBJ1-4; clone_size: .; v_call: TRBV19; d_call: TRBD1; cdr3_nt: TGTGCCAGTAGTTCCCGATACAGAACAGGGGGGACCGGAGCAACTAATGAAAAACTGTTTTTT; cdr3_aa: CASSSRYRTGGTGATNEKLFF
j_call: TRBJ2-4; clone_size: .; v_call: TRBV6-5; d_call: .; cdr3_nt: TGTGCCAGCAGTTACTCTCTAGCCAAAAACATTCAGTACTTC; cdr3_aa: CASSYSLAKNIQYF
j_call: TRBJ1-4; clone_size: .; v_call: TRBV6-5; d_call: .; cdr3_nt: TGTGCCAGCAGTTTTTCGGCAACTAATGAAAAACTGTTTTTT; cdr3_aa: CASSFSATNEKLFF
j_call: TRBJ2-7; clone_size: once; v_call: TRBV15; d_call: TRBD2; cdr3_nt: TGTGCCACCAGCAGAGCCGGGACTAGTCACGAGCAGTACTTC; cdr3_aa: CATSRAGTSHEQYF
j_call: TRBJ2-3; clone_size: .; v_call: TRBV28; d_call: TRBD2; cdr3_nt: TGTGCCAGCAGTTTGCGGGGGGCGGGAGGGCCGAGCACAGATACGCAGTATTTT; cdr3_aa: CASSLRGAGGPSTDTQYF
j_call: TRBJ1-4; clone_size: .; v_call: TRBV14; d_call: TRBD1; cdr3_nt: TGTGCCAGCAGCCGTTGGGACAGGGGGCGTGAAAAACTGTTTTTT; cdr3_aa: CASSRWDRGREKLFF
j_call: TRBJ2-7; clone_size: .; v_call: TRBV19; d_call: .; cdr3_nt: TGTGCCAGTAGTATGACGACAGACACCTACGAGCAGTACTTC; cdr3_aa: CASSMTTDTYEQYF
j_call: TRBJ2-2; clone_size: .; v_call: TRBV5-1; d_call: .; cdr3_nt: TGCGCCAGCAGCGCACGGGTGAGGGCCCAATTCATCGGGGAGCTGTTTTTT; cdr3_aa: CASSARVRAQFIGELFF
j_call: TRBJ1-1; clone_size: .; v_call: TRBV4-1; d_call: TRBD1; cdr3_nt: TGCGCCAGCAGCCCTCACCTGGGACAGGGCGGTGAAGCTTTCTTT; cdr3_aa: CASSPHLGQGGEAFF
j_call: TRBJ2-3; clone_size: .; v_call: TRBV7-2; d_call: .; cdr3_nt: TGTGCCAGCAGCATAGCCGGGACTTTAAGCACAGATACGCAGTATTTT; cdr3_aa: CASSIAGTLSTDTQYF
j_call: TRBJ2-7; clone_size: .; v_call: TRBV4-1; d_call: TRBD1; cdr3_nt: TGCGCCAGCAGCCAGGGACAGGGGCCCCCCTACGAGCAGTACTTC; cdr3_aa: CASSQGQGPPYEQYF
j_call: TRBJ1-3; clone_size: .; v_call: TRBV6-6; d_call: .; cdr3_nt: TGTGCCAGCAGTTACTCGGGGGCAGGGAGCACCATATATTTT; cdr3_aa: CASSYSGAGSTIYF
j_call: TRBJ2-2; clone_size: .; v_call: TRBV6-1; d_call: .; cdr3_nt: TGTGCCAGCGAAGGACGTTGGGCAGGGGAGCTGTTTTTT; cdr3_aa: CASEGRWAGELFF
j_call: TRBJ2-4; clone_size: .; v_call: TRBV6-5; d_call: .; cdr3_nt: TGTGCCAGCAGTTCACCCCCCAAGAACATTCAGTACTTC; cdr3_aa: CASSSPPKNIQYF
j_call: TRBJ1-1; clone_size: .; v_call: TRBV10-3; d_call: .; cdr3_nt: TGTGCCATCAGTGAGTCGGAGGGTGAAGCTTTCTTT; cdr3_aa: CAISESEGEAFF
j_call: TRBJ2-2; clone_size: once; v_call: TRBV7-2; d_call: .; cdr3_nt: TGTGCCAGCAGCTTAGGGTGGGCCGCCGGGGAGCTGTTTTTT; cdr3_aa: CASSLGWAAGELFF
j_call: TRBJ2-5; clone_size: .; v_call: TRBV5-1; d_call: .; cdr3_nt: TGCGCCAGCAGGGTCTTAGAGACCCAGTACTTC; cdr3_aa: CASRVLETQYF
j_call: TRBJ2-7; clone_size: once; v_call: TRBV7-9; d_call: .; cdr3_nt: TGTGCCAGCAGCCCCGCCGCAAAGGCTGGCCCCGGGTCCTACGAGCAGTACTTC; cdr3_aa: CASSPAAKAGPGSYEQYF
j_call: TRBJ2-7; clone_size: .; v_call: TRBV28; d_call: TRBD2; cdr3_nt: TGTGCCAGCAGCCCCCGGCTAGCGGGAATGTACGAGCAGTACTTC; cdr3_aa: CASSPRLAGMYEQYF
j_call: TRBJ2-7; clone_size: once; v_call: TRBV4-3; d_call: .; cdr3_nt: TGCGCCAGCAGCCAAAGATATGGGGCAGGGGGAGGGTACGAGCAGTACTTC; cdr3_aa: CASSQRYGAGGGYEQYF
j_call: TRBJ1-3; clone_size: once; v_call: TRBV7-9; d_call: .; cdr3_nt: TGTGCCAGCAGCTTACGTGAGGGGGTCTTCTCTGGAAACACCATATATTTT; cdr3_aa: CASSLREGVFSGNTIYF
j_call: TRBJ1-6; clone_size: .; v_call: TRBV9; d_call: .; cdr3_nt: TGTGCCAGCAGCGTAGGGACCCATACGCCGGCTGCGGCCCTCCACTTT; cdr3_aa: CASSVGTHTPAAALHF
j_call: TRBJ2-7; clone_size: .; v_call: TRBV5-8; d_call: .; cdr3_nt: TGTGCCAGCAGCTTAACTAGAGAGTACGAGCAGTACTTC; cdr3_aa: CASSLTREYEQYF
j_call: TRBJ1-5; clone_size: .; v_call: TRBV9; d_call: .; cdr3_nt: TGTGCCAGCAGCGTAGAGGGGACGCTAGATCAGCCCCAGCATTTT; cdr3_aa: CASSVEGTLDQPQHF
j_call: TRBJ2-7; clone_size: .; v_call: TRBV28; d_call: .; cdr3_nt: TGTGCCAGCAGTTTATTTACCTACCTGGGGGCCCCGTTGTACGAGCAGTACTTC; cdr3_aa: CASSLFTYLGAPLYEQYF